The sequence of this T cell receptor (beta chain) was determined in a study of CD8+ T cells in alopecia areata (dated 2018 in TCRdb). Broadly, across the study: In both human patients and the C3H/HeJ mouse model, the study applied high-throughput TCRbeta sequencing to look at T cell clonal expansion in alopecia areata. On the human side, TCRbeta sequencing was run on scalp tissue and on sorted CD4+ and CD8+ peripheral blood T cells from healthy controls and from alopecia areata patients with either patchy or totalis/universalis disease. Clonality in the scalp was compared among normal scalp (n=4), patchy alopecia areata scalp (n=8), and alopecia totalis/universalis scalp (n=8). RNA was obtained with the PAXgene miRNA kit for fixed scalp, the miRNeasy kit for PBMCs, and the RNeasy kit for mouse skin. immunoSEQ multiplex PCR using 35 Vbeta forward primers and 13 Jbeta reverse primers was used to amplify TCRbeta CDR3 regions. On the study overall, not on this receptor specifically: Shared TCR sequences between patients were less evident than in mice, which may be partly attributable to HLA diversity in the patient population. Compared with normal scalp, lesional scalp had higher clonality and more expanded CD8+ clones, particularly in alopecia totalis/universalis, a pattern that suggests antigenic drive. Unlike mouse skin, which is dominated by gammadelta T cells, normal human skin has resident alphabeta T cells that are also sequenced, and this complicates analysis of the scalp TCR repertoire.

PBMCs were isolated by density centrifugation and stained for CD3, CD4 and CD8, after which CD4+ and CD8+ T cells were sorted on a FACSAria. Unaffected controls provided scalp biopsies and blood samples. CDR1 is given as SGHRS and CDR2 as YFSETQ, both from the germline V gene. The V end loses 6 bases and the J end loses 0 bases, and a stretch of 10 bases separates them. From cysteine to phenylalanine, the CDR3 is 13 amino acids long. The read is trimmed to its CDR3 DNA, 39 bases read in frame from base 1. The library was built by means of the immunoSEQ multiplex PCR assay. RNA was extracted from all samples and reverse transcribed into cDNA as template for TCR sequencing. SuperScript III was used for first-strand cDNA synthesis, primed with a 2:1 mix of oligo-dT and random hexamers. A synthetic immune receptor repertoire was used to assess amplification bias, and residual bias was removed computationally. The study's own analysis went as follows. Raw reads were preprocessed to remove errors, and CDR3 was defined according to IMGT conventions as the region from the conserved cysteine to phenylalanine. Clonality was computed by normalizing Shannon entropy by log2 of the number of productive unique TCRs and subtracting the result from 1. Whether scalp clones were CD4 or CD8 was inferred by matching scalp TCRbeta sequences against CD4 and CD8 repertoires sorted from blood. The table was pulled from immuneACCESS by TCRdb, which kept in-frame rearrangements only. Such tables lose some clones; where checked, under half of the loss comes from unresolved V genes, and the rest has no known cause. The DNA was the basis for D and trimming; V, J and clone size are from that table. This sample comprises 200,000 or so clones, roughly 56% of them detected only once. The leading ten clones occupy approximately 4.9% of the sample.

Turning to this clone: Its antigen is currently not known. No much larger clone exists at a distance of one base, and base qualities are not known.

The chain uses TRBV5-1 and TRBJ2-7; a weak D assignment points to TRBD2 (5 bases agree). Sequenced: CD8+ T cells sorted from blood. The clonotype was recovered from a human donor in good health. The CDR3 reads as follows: CASTTGDSYEQYF. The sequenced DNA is TGCGCCAGCACTACCGGGGACTCCTACGAGCAGTACTTC.